The entry that follows covers one TCR beta chain sequence. These data come from a study of blood T cell repertoires in COVID-19. Study-level information: T cells, B-cell-depleted T cells, or PBMCs provided the cDNA or gDNA that served as material.

Per the authors' pipeline: Quantification of nucleated cells was approximated via reference gene primer amplification. Profiled with immunoSEQ multiplex PCR; TCRdb holds only in-frame clones, not every one. Clonal size and the V and J genes are those of that table, whereas D and trimming came from the DNA. The sample has approximately 84,000 clones, about 80% seen once. The length of the CDR3 is 16 residues. Germline V lookup: CDR1 SGHRS, CDR2 YFSETQ. Trimming removed 0 bases from V and 0 bases from J, with 13 bases in between. This TCR came from a middle-aged man with active or convalescent COVID-19. This chain uses TRBV5-1 with TRBJ2-7, with D unresolved. Sequenced: peripheral blood. CDR3 bases: TGCGCCAGCAGCTTGGCCCCACTCGTGAGCTCCTACGAGCAGTACTTC. Translating it yields CASSLAPLVSSYEQYF.